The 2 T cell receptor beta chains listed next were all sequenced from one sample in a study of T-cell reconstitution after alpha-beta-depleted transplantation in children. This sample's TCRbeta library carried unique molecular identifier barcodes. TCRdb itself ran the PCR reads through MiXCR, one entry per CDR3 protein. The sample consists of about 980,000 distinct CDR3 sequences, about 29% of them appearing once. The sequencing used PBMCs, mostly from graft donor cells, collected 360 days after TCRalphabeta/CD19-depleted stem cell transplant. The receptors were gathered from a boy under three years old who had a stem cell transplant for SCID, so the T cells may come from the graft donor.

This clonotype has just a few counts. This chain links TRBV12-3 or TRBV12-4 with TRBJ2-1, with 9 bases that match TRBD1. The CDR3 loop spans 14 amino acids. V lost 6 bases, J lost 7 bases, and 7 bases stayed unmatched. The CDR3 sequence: CASSTGGSLNEQFF. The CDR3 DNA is TGTGCCAGCAGCACAGGGGGCTCATTGAATGAGCAGTTCTTC.

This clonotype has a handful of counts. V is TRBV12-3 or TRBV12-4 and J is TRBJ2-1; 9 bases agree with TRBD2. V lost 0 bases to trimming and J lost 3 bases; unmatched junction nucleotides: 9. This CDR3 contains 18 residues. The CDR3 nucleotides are TGTGCCAGCAGTTTAGCGCATGCGGGGGGGGTTGACTACAATGAGCAGTTCTTC. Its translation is CASSLAHAGGVDYNEQFF.